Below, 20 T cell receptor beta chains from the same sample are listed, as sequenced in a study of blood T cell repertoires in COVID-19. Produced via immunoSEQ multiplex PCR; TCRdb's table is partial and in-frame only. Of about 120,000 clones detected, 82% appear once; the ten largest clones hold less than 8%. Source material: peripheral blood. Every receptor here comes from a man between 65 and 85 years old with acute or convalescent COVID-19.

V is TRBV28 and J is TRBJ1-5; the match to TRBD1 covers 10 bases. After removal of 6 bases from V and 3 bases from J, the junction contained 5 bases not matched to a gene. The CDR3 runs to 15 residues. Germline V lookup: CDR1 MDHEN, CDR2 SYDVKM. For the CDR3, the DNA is TGTGCCAGCAGGGGACAGGGGTTTTCCAATCAGCCCCAGCATTTT. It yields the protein CASRGQGFSNQPQHF. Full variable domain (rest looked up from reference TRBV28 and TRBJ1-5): DVKVTQSSRYLVKRTGEKVFLECVQDMDHENMFWYRQDPGLGLRLIYFSYDVKMKEKGDIPEGYSVSREKKERFSLILESASTNQTSMYLCASRGQGFSNQPQHFGDGTRLSIL.

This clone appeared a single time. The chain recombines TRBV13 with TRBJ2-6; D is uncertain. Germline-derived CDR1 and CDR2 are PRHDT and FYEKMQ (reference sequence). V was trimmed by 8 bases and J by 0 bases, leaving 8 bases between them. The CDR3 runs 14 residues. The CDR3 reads CASFRSSGANVLTF. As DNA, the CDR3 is TGTGCCAGCTTTCGGAGCTCTGGGGCCAACGTCCTGACTTTC.

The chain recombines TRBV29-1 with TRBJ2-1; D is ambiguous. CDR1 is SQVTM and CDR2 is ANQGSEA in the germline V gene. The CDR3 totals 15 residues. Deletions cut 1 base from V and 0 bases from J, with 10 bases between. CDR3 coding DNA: TGCAGCGTTGAAGTACACGGGTTCTCCTACAATGAGCAGTTCTTC. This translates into CSVEVHGFSYNEQFF.

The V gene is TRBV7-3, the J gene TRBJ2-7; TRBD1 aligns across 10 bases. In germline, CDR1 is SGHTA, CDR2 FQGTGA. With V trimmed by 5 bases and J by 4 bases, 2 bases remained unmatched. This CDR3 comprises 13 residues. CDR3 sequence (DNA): TGTGCCAGCAGCCCGGACAGGGGGTACGAGCAGTACTTC. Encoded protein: CASSPDRGYEQYF.

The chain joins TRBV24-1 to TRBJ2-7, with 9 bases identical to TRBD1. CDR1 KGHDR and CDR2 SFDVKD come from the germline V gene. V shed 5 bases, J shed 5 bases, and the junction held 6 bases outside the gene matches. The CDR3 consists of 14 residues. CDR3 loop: CATSAPGQGHEQYF. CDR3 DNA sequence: TGTGCCACCAGTGCCCCGGGACAGGGCCACGAGCAGTACTTC.

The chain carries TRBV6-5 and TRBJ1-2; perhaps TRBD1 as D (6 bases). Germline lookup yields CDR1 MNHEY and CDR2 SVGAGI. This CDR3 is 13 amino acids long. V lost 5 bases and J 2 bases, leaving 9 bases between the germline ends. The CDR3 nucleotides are TGTGCCAGCAGTCACGACAGGAACTATGGCTACACCTTC. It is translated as CASSHDRNYGYTF.

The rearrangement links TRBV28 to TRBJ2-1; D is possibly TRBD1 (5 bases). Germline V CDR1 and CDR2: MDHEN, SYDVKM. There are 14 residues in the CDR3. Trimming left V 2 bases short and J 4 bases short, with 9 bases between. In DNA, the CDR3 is TGTGCCAGCAGTTTAGTTGGGGCTTACAATGAGCAGTTCTTC. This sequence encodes CASSLVGAYNEQFF.

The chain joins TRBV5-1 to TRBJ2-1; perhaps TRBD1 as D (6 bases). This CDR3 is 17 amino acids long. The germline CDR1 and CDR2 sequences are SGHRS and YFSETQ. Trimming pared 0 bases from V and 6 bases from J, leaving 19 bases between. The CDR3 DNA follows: TGCGCCAGCAGCTTGGGGGGGACACTAGGTTTTAGCAATGAGCAGTTCTTC. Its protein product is CASSLGGTLGFSNEQFF. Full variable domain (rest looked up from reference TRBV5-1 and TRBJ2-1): KAGVTQTPRYLIKTRGQQVTLSCSPISGHRSVSWYQQTPGQGLQFLFEYFSETQRNKGNFPGRFSGRQFSNSRSEMNVSTLELGDSALYLCASSLGGTLGFSNEQFFGPGTRLTVL.

CDR3 region: CASSLGTVKNIQYF. Here the CDR3 DNA reads TGCGCCAGCAGCTTGGGGACAGTCAAAAACATTCAGTACTTC. The genes are TRBV5-1 and TRBJ2-4, with TRBD1 as a possible D gene (6 bases). The V end was cut by 0 bases, the J end by 3 bases, with 7 bases between. CDR1 is SGHRS, CDR2 YFSETQ, per germline. The CDR3 has 14 amino acids.

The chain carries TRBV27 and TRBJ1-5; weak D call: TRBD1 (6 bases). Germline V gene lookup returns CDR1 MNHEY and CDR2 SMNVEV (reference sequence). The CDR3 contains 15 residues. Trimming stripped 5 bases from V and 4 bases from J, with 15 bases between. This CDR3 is CASSPRGLGNQPQHF. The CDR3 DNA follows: TGTGCCAGCAGTCCCAGGGGTTTAGGAAATCAGCCCCAGCATTTT.

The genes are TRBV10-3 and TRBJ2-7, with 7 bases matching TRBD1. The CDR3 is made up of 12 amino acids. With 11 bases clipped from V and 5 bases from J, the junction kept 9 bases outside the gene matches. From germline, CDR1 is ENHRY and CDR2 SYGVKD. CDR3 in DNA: TGTGCCGTTAGACAGGGTAAGGACGAGCAGTACTTC. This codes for CAVRQGKDEQYF.

CDR3 loop: CAISDRTRDSFNYGYTF. CDR3 nucleotides: TGTGCCATCAGTGACCGCACTAGGGACAGTTTTAACTATGGCTACACCTTC. The chain combines TRBV10-3 with TRBJ1-2, with 7 bases lining up with TRBD1. After removal of 3 bases from V and 1 base from J, the junction contained 11 bases not matched to a gene. Germline values: CDR1 ENHRY, CDR2 SYGVKD. CDR3 length: 17 residues.

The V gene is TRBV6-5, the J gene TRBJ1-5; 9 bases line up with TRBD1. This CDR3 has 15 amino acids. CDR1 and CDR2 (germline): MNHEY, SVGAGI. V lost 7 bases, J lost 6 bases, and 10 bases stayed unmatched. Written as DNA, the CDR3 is TGTGCCAGCAACCCCCGGACAGGGGAAGGTCAGCCCCAGCATTTT. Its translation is CASNPRTGEGQPQHF.

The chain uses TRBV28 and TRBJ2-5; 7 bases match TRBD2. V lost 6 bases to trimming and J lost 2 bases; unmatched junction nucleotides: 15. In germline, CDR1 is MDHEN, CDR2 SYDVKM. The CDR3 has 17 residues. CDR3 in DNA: TGTGCCAGCAGGGCGCCTTTGGGGGGGAGCGGGCAAGAGACCCAGTACTTC. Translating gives CASRAPLGGSGQETQYF.

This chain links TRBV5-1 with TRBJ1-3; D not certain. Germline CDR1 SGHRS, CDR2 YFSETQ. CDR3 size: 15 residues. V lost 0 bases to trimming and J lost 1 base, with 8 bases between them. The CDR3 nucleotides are TGCGCCAGCAGCTTGGGGGCTTATTCTGGAAACACCATATATTTT. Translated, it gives CASSLGAYSGNTIYF.

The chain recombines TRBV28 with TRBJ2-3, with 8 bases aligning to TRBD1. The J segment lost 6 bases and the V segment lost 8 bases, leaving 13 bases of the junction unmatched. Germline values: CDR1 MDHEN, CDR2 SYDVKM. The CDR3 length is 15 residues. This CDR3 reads CASRTDRGRPDTQYF. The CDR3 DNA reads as TGTGCCAGCCGAACCGACAGGGGCCGCCCTGATACGCAGTATTTT.

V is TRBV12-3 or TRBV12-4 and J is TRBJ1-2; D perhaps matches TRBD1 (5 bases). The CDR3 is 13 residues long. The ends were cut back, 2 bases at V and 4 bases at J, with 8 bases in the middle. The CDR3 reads CASSLRGGYGYTF. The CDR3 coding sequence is TGTGCCAGCAGTTTAAGGGGCGGCTATGGCTACACCTTC.

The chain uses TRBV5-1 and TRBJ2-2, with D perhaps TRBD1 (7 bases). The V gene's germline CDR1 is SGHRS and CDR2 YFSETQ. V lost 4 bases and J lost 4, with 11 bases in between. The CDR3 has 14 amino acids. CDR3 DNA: TGCGCCAGCAGCAGGAGGGACAGCACCGGGGAGCTGTTTTTT. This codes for CASSRRDSTGELFF. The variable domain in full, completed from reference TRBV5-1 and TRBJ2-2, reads KAGVTQTPRYLIKTRGQQVTLSCSPISGHRSVSWYQQTPGQGLQFLFEYFSETQRNKGNFPGRFSGRQFSNSRSEMNVSTLELGDSALYLCASSRRDSTGELFFGEGSRLTVL.

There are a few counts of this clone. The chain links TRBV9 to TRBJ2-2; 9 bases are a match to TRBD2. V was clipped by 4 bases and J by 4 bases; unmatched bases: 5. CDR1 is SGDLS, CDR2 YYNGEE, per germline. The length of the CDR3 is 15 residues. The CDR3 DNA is TGTGCCAGCAGCCGGGGTAGCGGGAGCACCGGGGAGCTGTTTTTT. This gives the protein CASSRGSGSTGELFF.

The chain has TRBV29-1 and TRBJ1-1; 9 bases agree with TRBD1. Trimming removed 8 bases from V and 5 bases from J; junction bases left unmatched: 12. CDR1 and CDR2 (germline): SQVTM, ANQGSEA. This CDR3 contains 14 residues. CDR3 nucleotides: TGCAGCACAAATGGGGACAGGGTGGGAACTGAAGCTTTCTTT. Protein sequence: CSTNGDRVGTEAFF.